Listed below are T cell receptor beta chains from one sample, sequenced in a study of Tregs in tolerant kidney transplant recipients. Libraries were prepared by immunoSEQ multiplex PCR; TCRdb keeps only in-frame clonotypes and omits some of them. Of 100,000 to 120,000 clones listed, around 91% are singletons. Sequencing was performed on CD4+ T cells from blood, taken before the transplant. Receptor source: a human donor who received a combined kidney and bone marrow transplant. CDR3s include the opening cysteine and the closing phenylalanine or tryptophan. Each record gives: clone size, J gene, V gene, D gene, CDR3 protein, CDR3 DNA. D genes are given only for firm matches. Clone size is not always given. Where it is, it says once, few, many or a class for expanded clones.

NA,TRBJ2-3,TRBV5-1,NA,CASSFGGGGGTDTQYF,TGCGCCAGCAGCTTTGGAGGAGGGGGGGGCACAGATACGCAGTATTTT
NA,TRBJ2-3,TRBV7-7,TRBD2,CASSLGLAGLGPSTDTQYF,TGTGCCAGCAGCTTAGGCCTAGCGGGTTTAGGACCTAGCACAGATACGCAGTATTTT
NA,TRBJ1-2,TRBV2,NA,CASSAGIRYGYTF,TGTGCCAGCAGCGCAGGGATACGGTATGGCTACACCTTC
NA,TRBJ1-1,TRBV7-2,NA,CASSLLVSVGGEAFF,TGTGCCAGCAGCTTACTTGTTTCGGTCGGCGGAGAAGCTTTCTTT
NA,TRBJ1-2,TRBV7-8,NA,CASSLTSGFNYGYTF,TGTGCCAGCAGCTTAACGTCGGGGTTCAACTATGGCTACACCTTC
NA,TRBJ1-4,TRBV10-3,NA,CAISEPSGESGEKLFF,TGTGCCATCAGTGAGCCCTCAGGGGAATCGGGTGAAAAACTGTTTTTT
NA,TRBJ2-7,TRBV18,TRBD1,CASSLGQGYEQYF,TGTGCCAGCTCCCTCGGACAGGGGTACGAGCAGTACTTC
NA,TRBJ2-3,TRBV11-2,TRBD2,CASSFGLAGRLTDTQYF,TGTGCCAGCAGCTTCGGACTAGCGGGGAGACTGACAGATACGCAGTATTTT
NA,TRBJ2-2,TRBV5-1,NA,CASSTDNLAGELFF,TGCGCCAGCAGCACCGACAACTTGGCCGGGGAGCTGTTTTTT
NA,TRBJ2-7,TRBV2,TRBD2,CASRDSGRSYEQYF,TGTGCCAGCAGGGATAGCGGGAGATCCTACGAGCAGTACTTC
NA,TRBJ1-2,TRBV4-3,NA,CASSQGLTGPPYGYTF,TGCGCCAGCAGCCAAGGGCTAACAGGCCCACCCTATGGCTACACCTTC
NA,TRBJ2-7,TRBV11-2,NA,CASSLGQFYEQYF,TGTGCCAGCAGCTTGGGACAATTTTACGAGCAGTACTTC
NA,TRBJ1-4,TRBV27,TRBD1,CASRQGWANEKLFF,TGTGCCAGCAGACAGGGGTGGGCTAATGAAAAACTGTTTTTT
NA,TRBJ1-1,TRBV9,NA,CASSTDVGWNTEAFF,TGTGCCAGCAGCACAGACGTCGGATGGAACACTGAAGCTTTCTTT
NA,TRBJ2-1,TRBV7-9,TRBD2,CASSPGTSGSYNEQFF,TGTGCCAGCAGCCCCGGGACTAGCGGCTCCTACAATGAGCAGTTCTTC
NA,TRBJ2-7,TRBV7-2,TRBD1,CASSRQGFEQYF,TGTGCCAGCAGCCGACAGGGTTTCGAGCAGTACTTC
NA,TRBJ2-3,TRBV27,NA,CASTQGTTDTQYF,TGTGCCAGCACCCAGGGGACGACAGATACGCAGTATTTT
NA,TRBJ1-2,TRBV25-1,TRBD1,CASSRQDREVAYGYTF,TGTGCCAGCAGTAGGCAGGACAGGGAAGTTGCCTATGGCTACACCTTC
NA,TRBJ1-4,TRBV7-9,TRBD1,CASSLAGTAHEKLFF,TGTGCCAGCAGCTTAGCAGGGACAGCTCATGAAAAACTGTTTTTT
once,TRBJ2-7,TRBV5-1,NA,CASSPRGGDPGEQYF,TGCGCCAGCAGCCCCCGAGGGGGGGATCCCGGCGAGCAGTACTTC
NA,TRBJ1-6,TRBV4-1,NA,CASSLHLLERNSPLHF,TGCGCCAGCAGCCTCCATCTCCTGGAGAGGAATTCACCCCTCCACTTT
NA,TRBJ2-1,TRBV5-4,TRBD2,CASSPGGTSEGNEQFF,TGTGCCAGCAGCCCAGGTGGGACTAGTGAGGGCAATGAGCAGTTCTTC
NA,TRBJ1-2,TRBV7-2,TRBD1,CASSPSGSGGGYGYTF,TGTGCCAGCAGCCCTAGTGGTTCAGGGGGAGGCTATGGCTACACCTTC
NA,TRBJ1-1,TRBV5-5,NA,CASSLGQRNTEAFF,TGTGCCAGCAGCTTGGGACAACGAAACACTGAAGCTTTCTTT
NA,TRBJ2-1,TRBV19,TRBD2,CASSRRTSGASSYNEQFF,TGTGCCAGTAGTCGGAGGACTAGCGGAGCGAGCTCCTACAATGAGCAGTTCTTC
NA,TRBJ1-5,TRBV5-1,TRBD1,CASSLGTGGVKSNQPQHF,TGCGCCAGCAGCTTAGGCACAGGGGGAGTCAAGAGCAATCAGCCCCAGCATTTT
NA,TRBJ1-1,TRBV18,NA,CASSPLLTEAFF,TGTGCCAGCTCACCACTCCTCACTGAAGCTTTCTTT
NA,TRBJ2-1,TRBV4-3,TRBD2,CASSRGTSGSTYNEQFF,TGCGCCAGCAGCCGAGGGACTAGCGGGAGCACCTACAATGAGCAGTTCTTC
NA,TRBJ1-2,TRBV27,NA,CASSVQPSNYGYTF,TGTGCCAGCAGTGTACAGCCCTCTAACTATGGCTACACCTTC
NA,TRBJ2-5,TRBV6-1,NA,CASTRTSWETQYF,TGTGCCAGCACCCGAACTAGTTGGGAGACCCAGTACTTC
NA,TRBJ2-5,TRBV27,NA,CASSLGQGGGQETQYF,TGTGCCAGCAGTTTAGGGCAAGGAGGAGGCCAAGAGACCCAGTACTTC
NA,TRBJ1-2,TRBV6-5,NA,CASRYRAYGYTF,TGTGCCAGCCGATACAGGGCCTATGGCTACACCTTC
NA,TRBJ2-7,TRBV18,TRBD2,CASSAGVEQYF,TGTGCCAGCTCAGCGGGGGTCGAGCAGTACTTC
NA,TRBJ2-1,TRBV10-1,TRBD2,CASSAGTSIDEQFF,TGCGCCAGCAGTGCCGGGACTAGTATAGATGAGCAGTTCTTC
NA,TRBJ2-5,TRBV6-5,NA,CASTLGEQETQYF,TGTGCCAGCACCCTCGGGGAACAAGAGACCCAGTACTTC
NA,TRBJ2-1,TRBV7-8,TRBD2,CASSLELAGGGDEQFF,TGTGCCAGCAGCTTAGAACTAGCGGGAGGTGGTGATGAGCAGTTCTTC
NA,TRBJ1-1,TRBV5-5,TRBD1,CASTLQGGLNTEAFF,TGTGCCAGCACGCTACAGGGGGGACTGAACACTGAAGCTTTCTTT
NA,TRBJ2-7,TRBV5-1,TRBD2,CASSLEGRGGSYEQYF,TGCGCCAGCAGCTTGGAGGGCCGCGGGGGTTCCTACGAGCAGTACTTC
NA,TRBJ2-7,TRBV6-1,NA,CASRTGPYEQYF,TGTGCCAGCAGAACAGGGCCCTACGAGCAGTACTTC
few,TRBJ1-1,TRBV6-5,NA,CASRSRDKAFF,TGTGCCAGCAGGTCCAGGGACAAAGCTTTCTTT
NA,TRBJ2-7,TRBV5-4,NA,CASSFGEGRGDYEQYF,TGTGCCAGCAGCTTTGGGGAGGGCAGGGGTGACTACGAGCAGTACTTC
NA,TRBJ1-5,TRBV2,NA,CASDQGGGNQPQHF,TGTGCCAGCGATCAGGGAGGCGGCAATCAGCCCCAGCATTTT
NA,TRBJ2-7,TRBV4-1,NA,CASSQDIGGRYEQYF,TGCGCCAGCAGCCAAGATATCGGGGGGCGATACGAGCAGTACTTC
NA,TRBJ2-7,TRBV6-6,TRBD2,CASSYFGEGSEQYF,TGTGCCAGCAGTTATTTCGGGGAGGGGAGCGAGCAGTACTTC
few,TRBJ2-2,TRBV19,TRBD1,CASRDRATGELFF,TGTGCCAGCCGGGACAGGGCCACCGGGGAGCTGTTTTTT
NA,TRBJ2-5,TRBV5-6,TRBD2,CASSLEGSGRAETQYF,TGTGCCAGCAGCTTGGAAGGTAGCGGGAGAGCGGAGACCCAGTACTTC